This TCR beta chain stems from a study of T cells of healthy individuals. This clonotype has at least ten counts. Germline CDR1 LGHDT, CDR2 YNNKEL (reference sequence). The CDR3 runs to 19 residues. Unmatched junction bases numbered 10, after V lost 0 bases and J lost 0 bases. TCRdb fed the 5' RACE reads into MiXCR, producing one record per CDR3 protein. This table holds fewer than 90,000 distinct CDR3 sequences, roughly 5.1% found once. The sequence derives from a female donor in good health. The chain is built from TRBV3-1 and TRBJ2-1; 8 nucleotides match TRBD2. Written as DNA, the CDR3 is TGTGCCAGCAGCCAAGATTATCCTAGCGGGTTCAGCTCCTACAATGAGCAGTTCTTC. Translation gives CASSQDYPSGFSSYNEQFF.